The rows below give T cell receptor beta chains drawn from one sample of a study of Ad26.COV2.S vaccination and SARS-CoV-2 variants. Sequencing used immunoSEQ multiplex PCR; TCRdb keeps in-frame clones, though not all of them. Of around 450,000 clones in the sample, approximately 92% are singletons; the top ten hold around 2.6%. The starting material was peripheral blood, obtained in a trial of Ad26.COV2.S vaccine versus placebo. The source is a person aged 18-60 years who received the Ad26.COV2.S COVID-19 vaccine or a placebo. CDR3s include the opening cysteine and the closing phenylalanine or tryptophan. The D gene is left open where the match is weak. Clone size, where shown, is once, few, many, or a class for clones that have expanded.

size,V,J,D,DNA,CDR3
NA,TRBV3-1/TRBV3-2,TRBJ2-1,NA,TGTGCCAGCAGCCACCAGCGGTACAATGAGCAGTTCTTC,CASSHQRYNEQFF
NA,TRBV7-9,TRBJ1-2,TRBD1,TGTGCCAGCAGCTTAGCGGGGACAGGCCAGAACTATGGCTACACCTTC,CASSLAGTGQNYGYTF
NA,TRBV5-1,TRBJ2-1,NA,TGCGCCAGCATCTTCGGTGGGGGTAAGGTGGATGAGCAGTTCTTC,CASIFGGGKVDEQFF
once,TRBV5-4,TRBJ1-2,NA,TGTGCCAGCAGCCCCCGTGCTGGGAGCCCAGGCTACACCTTC,CASSPRAGSPGYTF
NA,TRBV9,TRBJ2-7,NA,TGTGCCAGCAGCGTAGGCGTTTCCTCGGGACAAGAAATCTACGAGCAGTACTTC,CASSVGVSSGQEIYEQYF
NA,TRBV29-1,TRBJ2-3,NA,TGCAGCGGATGGCGGGGAGATACGCAGTATTTT,CSGWRGDTQYF
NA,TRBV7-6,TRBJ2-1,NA,TGTGCCAGCAGCTCCCCCGAAGGATTAGCCGGAAAGTTAGATGAGCAGTTCTTC,CASSSPEGLAGKLDEQFF
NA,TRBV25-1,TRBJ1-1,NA,TGTGCCAGCAGTGAACTCACTGAAGCTTTCTTT,CASSELTEAFF
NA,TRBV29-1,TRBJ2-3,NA,TGCAGCGTTGAAGCCGGGAAGAGAGATACGCAGTATTTT,CSVEAGKRDTQYF
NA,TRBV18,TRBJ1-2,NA,TGTGCCAGCTCACCACCGATGGGGGGGGCATATGGCTACACCTTC,CASSPPMGGAYGYTF
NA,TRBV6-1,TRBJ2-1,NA,TGTGCCAGCAGTGATGAGGCATTCGCAGGGGCGACGCGGGTCGAGCAGTTCTTC,CASSDEAFAGATRVEQFF
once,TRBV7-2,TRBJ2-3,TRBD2,TGTGCCAGCAGCTTAGCGGTCTATATAGTCCCTAGCGGGAGTACAGATACGCAGTATTTT,CASSLAVYIVPSGSTDTQYF
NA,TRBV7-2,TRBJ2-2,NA,TGTGCCAGCAGCACCGTCTCGGGGACTGGGGAGCTGTTTTTT,CASSTVSGTGELFF
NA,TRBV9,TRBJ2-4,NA,TGTGCCAGCAGCGTAGATGATGGAAACATTCAGTACTTC,CASSVDDGNIQYF
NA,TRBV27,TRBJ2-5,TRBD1,TGTGCCAGCAGTTTATTAGTCCGAGGGGGCGGGGAGACCCAGTACTTC,CASSLLVRGGGETQYF
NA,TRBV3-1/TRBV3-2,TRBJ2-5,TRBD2,TGTGCCAGCAGCCAACCAAGACTAGCGGTCCAAGAGACCCAGTACTTC,CASSQPRLAVQETQYF
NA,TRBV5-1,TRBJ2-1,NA,TGCGCCAGCAGGGGTCGACTTTCTGTCGATGAGCAGTTCTTC,CASRGRLSVDEQFF
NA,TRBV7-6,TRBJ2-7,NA,TGTGCCAGCAGCTTATTGGCAGGGCAGCCCTACGAGCAGTACTTC,CASSLLAGQPYEQYF
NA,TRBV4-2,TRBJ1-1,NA,TGTGCCAGCAGCCAAGCATCCCGACAGCCCACTGAAGCTTTCTTT,CASSQASRQPTEAFF
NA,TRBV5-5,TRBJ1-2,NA,TGTGCCAGCAGGTTCCCGGGGGACTATGGCTACACCTTC,CASRFPGDYGYTF
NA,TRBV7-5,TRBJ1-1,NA,TGTGCCAGAAGCTTTGTAAACCCGATCCACACTGAAGCTTTCTTT,CARSFVNPIHTEAFF
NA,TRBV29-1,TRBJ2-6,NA,TGCAGCGTTGGTGGGGGTGGGGCAGCAACCTCTGGGGCCAACGTCCTGACTTTC,CSVGGGGAATSGANVLTF
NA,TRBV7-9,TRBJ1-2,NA,TGTGCCAGCGGGGCCGGGGACGGTGGTAACTATGGCTACACCTTC,CASGAGDGGNYGYTF
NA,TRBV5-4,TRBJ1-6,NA,TGTGCCAGCAGCGCACAGGGCTCACCCCTCCACTTT,CASSAQGSPLHF
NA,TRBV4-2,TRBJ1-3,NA,TGTGCCAGTAGGGAAAGAGTAGGAAACACCATATATTTT,CASRERVGNTIYF
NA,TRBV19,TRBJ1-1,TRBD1,TGTGCCAGTAGTGCACGACAGGGGTCCCGCGTAAAGTTGACTGAAGCTTTCTTT,CASSARQGSRVKLTEAFF
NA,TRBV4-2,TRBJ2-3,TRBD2,TGTGCCAGCAGCAAACGACTAGCGGGAGGGCGGCTAGCAGATACGCAGTATTTT,CASSKRLAGGRLADTQYF
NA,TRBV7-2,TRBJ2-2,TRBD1,TGTGCCAGCAGCCTAAGACAGGGGGGCGTCGGGCTGTTTTTT,CASSLRQGGVGLFF
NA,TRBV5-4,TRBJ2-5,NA,TGTGCCAGCACTGGGGGGAATGGGGCGGAGACCCAGTACTTC,CASTGGNGAETQYF
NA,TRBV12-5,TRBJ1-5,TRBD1,TGTGCTAGTGGTTTCCCGGGACAGGGACGGCCCCAGCATTTT,CASGFPGQGRPQHF
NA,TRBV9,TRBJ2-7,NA,TGTGCCAGCAGCCCATCCACGTGGTCCTACGAGCAGTACTTC,CASSPSTWSYEQYF
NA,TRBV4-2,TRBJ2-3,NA,TGTGCCAGCAGCCGCAGCCCCCTCGTCGACCTCCGGGCAGATACGCAGTATTTT,CASSRSPLVDLRADTQYF
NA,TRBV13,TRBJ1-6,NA,TGTGCCAGCAGCCTTACGCTACAGGGACACCTCAATTCACCCCTCCACTTT,CASSLTLQGHLNSPLHF
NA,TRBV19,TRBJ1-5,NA,TGTGCCAGTAGTTGGGGAAATAGCAATCAGCCCCAGCATTTT,CASSWGNSNQPQHF
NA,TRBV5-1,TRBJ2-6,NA,TGCGCCAGCAGCCTTGGATGGGGCTCTGGGGCCAACGTCCTGACTTTC,CASSLGWGSGANVLTF
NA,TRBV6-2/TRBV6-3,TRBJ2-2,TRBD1,TGTGCCAGCAGTACCCCCCCGGGACAGATCACCGGGGAGCTGTTTTTT,CASSTPPGQITGELFF
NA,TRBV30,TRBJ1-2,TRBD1,TGTGCCTGGAGTTACAGGGGCTATGGCTACACCTTC,CAWSYRGYGYTF
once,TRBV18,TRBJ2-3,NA,TGTGCCAGCTCATTGGACCAGCTAGAGCTCACAGATACGCAGTATTTT,CASSLDQLELTDTQYF
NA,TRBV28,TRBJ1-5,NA,TGTGCCAGCAATGGGAATCAGCCCCAGCATTTT,CASNGNQPQHF
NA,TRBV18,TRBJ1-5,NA,TGTGCCAGCCGTTCGTGGGGGGCAAATCAGCCCCAGCATTTT,CASRSWGANQPQHF
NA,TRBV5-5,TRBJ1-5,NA,TGTGCCAGCAGCTCAATCCTTGCGAGCAGATACTATCAGCCCCAGCATTTT,CASSSILASRYYQPQHF
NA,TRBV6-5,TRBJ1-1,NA,TGTGCCAGCAGTTCCATAGGCCTAGGGGATGGACCTGAAGCTTTCTTT,CASSSIGLGDGPEAFF
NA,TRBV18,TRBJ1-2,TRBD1,TGTGCCAGCTCACTTACGGACAGGGGCTATGGCTACACCTTC,CASSLTDRGYGYTF
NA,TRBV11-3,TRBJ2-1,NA,TGTGCCAGCAGCCTAGCCCCTAGGGGAACCTACAATGAGCAGTTCTTC,CASSLAPRGTYNEQFF
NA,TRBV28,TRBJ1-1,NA,TGTGCCAGCAGTTTAAGCGGGGGGAACACTGAAGCTTTCTTT,CASSLSGGNTEAFF
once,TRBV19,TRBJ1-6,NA,TGTGCCAGTAGTCTCACCGGGACACCCTCAAGGGTTTCACCCCTCCACTTT,CASSLTGTPSRVSPLHF
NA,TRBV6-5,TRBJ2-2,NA,TGTGCCAGCAGGTACCATCTGACCACCGGGGAGCTGTTTTTT,CASRYHLTTGELFF
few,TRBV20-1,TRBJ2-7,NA,TGCAGTGCTAGTCTGACTGAACCCTACGAGCAGTACTTC,CSASLTEPYEQYF
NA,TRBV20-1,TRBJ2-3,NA,TGCAGTGCCCGGAGAGCCCATACGCAGTATTTT,CSARRAHTQYF
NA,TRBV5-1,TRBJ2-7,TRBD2,TGCGCCAGCAGCCTTCAGCGGGGCGCCCCCCACGAGCAGTACTTC,CASSLQRGAPHEQYF
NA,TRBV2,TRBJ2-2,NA,TGTGCCAGCAACGGAATAGGGGGGACCGGGGAGCTGTTTTTT,CASNGIGGTGELFF
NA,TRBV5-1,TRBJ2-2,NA,TGCGCCAGCAGCGTACGGACGGAGTCCGGGGAGCTGTTTTTT,CASSVRTESGELFF
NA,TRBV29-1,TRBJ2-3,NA,TGCAGCGTTCGTCCTGCGTCAGATACGCAGTATTTT,CSVRPASDTQYF
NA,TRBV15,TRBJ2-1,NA,TGTGCCACCAGCATCAGCGGGAAGGGGGGGCAGTTCTTC,CATSISGKGGQFF
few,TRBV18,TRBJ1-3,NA,TGTGCCAGCTCCACCCCAGGGCCGGGAGCTGGAAACACCATATATTTT,CASSTPGPGAGNTIYF
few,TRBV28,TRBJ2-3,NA,TGTGCCAGCAGCCCCCCGGGGGACACAGATACGCAGTATTTT,CASSPPGDTDTQYF
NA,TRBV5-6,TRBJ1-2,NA,TGTGCCAGCAGCTCGGTGGCAGGGGTTTTGGGCTACACCTTC,CASSSVAGVLGYTF
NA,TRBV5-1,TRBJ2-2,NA,TGCGCCAGCAGCCTAAGCATGGCGTCCGGGGAGCTGTTTTTT,CASSLSMASGELFF
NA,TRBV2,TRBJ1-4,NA,TGTGCCAGCAGTGAGACAGGCCGTAATGAAAAACTGTTTTTT,CASSETGRNEKLFF
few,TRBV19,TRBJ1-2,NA,TGTGCCAGTAGGGCTAATGACGGGTTCCTACGGAGGGGCTACACCTTC,CASRANDGFLRRGYTF